Reported below is one T cell receptor (beta chain). The CDR3 covers 16 residues. CDR1 is SGDLS, CDR2 YYNGEE, per germline. Trimming removed 0 bases from V and 0 bases from J, with 11 bases in between. This sample is drawn from a study of blood T cell repertoires in COVID-19. About the study: Sample material is recorded as cDNA or gDNA derived from T cells, B-cell-depleted T cells, or PBMCs.

Measured with immunoSEQ multiplex PCR; TCRdb has only the in-frame clones, and not every one. The data contain under 250,000 clones, over 80% of them seen just once; the ten biggest clones take up 2.6%. Material for sequencing was peripheral blood. V is TRBV9 and J is TRBJ2-3; TRBD2 is a possible D gene (5 bases). The clonotype was recovered from a woman in her 70s with active or convalescent COVID-19. The CDR3 is CASSVGTLYSTDTQYF. CDR3 in DNA: TGTGCCAGCAGCGTAGGGACTTTATATAGCACAGATACGCAGTATTTT.